These 8 T cell receptor beta chains originate from one sample sequenced in a study of T cells after yellow fever vaccination. TCRdb ran MiXCR on the 5' RACE reads and lists one entry per CDR3 protein. Among around 250,000 distinct CDR3 sequences listed, 6.9% were seen once. The source was CD4+ T cells sorted from PBMCs, collected 15 days after the yellow fever booster vaccination. The receptor set was obtained from a man between 25 and 39 years old who received the YFV17D yellow fever vaccine.

The table lists this clonotype with many counts. The chain couples TRBV20-1 to TRBJ2-1; possibly TRBD2 for D (6 bases). The ends were cut back, 5 bases at V and 5 bases at J, with 13 bases in the middle. Per germline, CDR1 DFQATT and CDR2 SNEGSKA (reference sequence). This CDR3 comprises 13 residues. CDR3 DNA: TGCAGTGCTGGGGGACTTACGAACAATGAGCAGTTCTTC. Residues: CSAGGLTNNEQFF.

This clonotype was seen at least ten times. DNA of the CDR3: TGTGCCAGCAGTTTACTGGCGGGAGGCTCCTACGAGCAGTACTTC. This translates into CASSLLAGGSYEQYF. The chain recombines TRBV28 with TRBJ2-7; 8 nucleotides align to TRBD2. This CDR3 contains 15 residues. The V gene's germline CDR1 is MDHEN and CDR2 SYDVKM. Unmatched junction bases numbered 3, after V lost 2 bases and J lost 0 bases.

This clonotype has just a few counts. The CDR3 protein is CASSRGDIPYEQYF. Written as DNA, the CDR3 is TGTGCCAGCAGTAGGGGGGACATCCCCTACGAGCAGTACTTC. The rearrangement links TRBV6-5 to TRBJ2-7, with D perhaps being TRBD1 or TRBD2 (6 bases each). V was cut by 5 bases and J by 2 bases, with 13 bases left in between. CDR3 length: 14 residues. Germline CDR1 reads MNHEY; CDR2 reads SVGAGI.

This chain connects TRBV4-3 to TRBJ2-5; D gene uncertain. The CDR3 totals 14 residues. The V end lost 0 bases, the J end lost 7 bases, and 12 bases lay between the germline ends. Germline CDR1 is LGHNA and CDR2 is YSLEER. This CDR3 is CASSQDSGWPTQYF. The CDR3 DNA reads TGCGCCAGCAGCCAAGATTCTGGCTGGCCGACCCAGTACTTC.

V gene TRBV12-3 or TRBV12-4 combines with J gene TRBJ2-2; tentative D call: TRBD2 (5 bases). CDR3 length equals 14 residues. The V gene lost 6 bases and the J gene lost 1 base, with 9 bases spanning the gap. Here the CDR3 DNA reads TGTGCCAGCAGACTAACTAGGAACACCGGGGAGCTGTTTTTT. As protein: CASRLTRNTGELFF.

The rearrangement joins TRBV5-1 to TRBJ2-7; D ambiguous. Germline loops: CDR1 SGHRS, CDR2 YFSETQ. V shed 0 bases and J shed 0 bases, with 7 bases lying between them. The length of the CDR3 is 14 residues. The CDR3 DNA follows: TGCGCCAGCAGCTTGGAACTTGACTCCTACGAGCAGTACTTC. It yields the protein CASSLELDSYEQYF.

This clonotype has only a few counts. The chain combines TRBV5-1 with TRBJ1-6, with D perhaps TRBD1 (6 bases). This CDR3 spans 17 amino acids. CDR1 and CDR2 (germline): SGHRS, YFSETQ. V was shortened by 5 bases and J by 0 bases, with 15 bases between the two germline ends. CDR3 sequence: CASRRTESSSYNSPLHF. The CDR3 DNA reads TGCGCCAGCAGGAGGACAGAATCCAGCTCCTATAATTCACCCCTCCACTTT. The variable domain in full, completed from reference TRBV5-1 and TRBJ1-6, reads KAGVTQTPRYLIKTRGQQVTLSCSPISGHRSVSWYQQTPGQGLQFLFEYFSETQRNKGNFPGRFSGRQFSNSRSEMNVSTLELGDSALYLCASRRTESSSYNSPLHFGNGTRLTVT.

This clonotype was seen more than once but under ten times. The chain joins TRBV13 to TRBJ2-3; D perhaps matches TRBD2 (6 bases). From germline, CDR1 is PRHDT and CDR2 FYEKMQ (reference sequence). This CDR3 is built from 16 residues. The V gene lost 0 bases and the J gene lost 1 base, with 11 bases spanning the gap. The CDR3 is CASSLGLASGTDTQYF. The CDR3 bases are TGTGCCAGCAGCTTAGGCCTCGCTAGCGGCACAGATACGCAGTATTTT.